Presented here are 3 T cell receptor beta chains from one specimen sequenced in a study of CD8+ T cells in alopecia areata. The authors extracted RNA and reverse transcribed it into cDNA as the sequencing template. The data were produced by immunoSEQ multiplex PCR, yet TCRdb's version contains in-frame clones alone and is incomplete. The data contain about 130,000 clones, around 49% of them singletons. The sample was CD8+ T cells sorted from blood, taken at week 0. The receptors come from a human donor with alopecia areata.

The chain is built from TRBV6-5 and TRBJ2-3, with 7 bases identical to TRBD2. The germline V gene has CDR1 MNHEY and CDR2 SVGAGI. The CDR3 sequence is 15 residues long. Losses at the gene ends were 6 bases for V and 4 bases for J; bases not matched to a gene: 10. The CDR3 DNA follows: TGTGCCAGCAGGTTTACGGGGGGAGGCGCAGATACGCAGTATTTT. It translates to CASRFTGGGADTQYF.

The chain joins TRBV2 to TRBJ2-7, with D possibly being TRBD1 (6 bases). CDR1 SNHLY and CDR2 FYNNEI come from the germline V gene. V was clipped by 7 bases and J by 2 bases, with 12 bases between them. This CDR3 comprises 13 residues. The CDR3 is CASMARGPYEQYF. CDR3 nucleotides: TGTGCCAGCATGGCCAGGGGACCCTACGAGCAGTACTTC. Full variable domain (missing parts from reference TRBV2 and TRBJ2-7): EPEVTQTPSHQVTQMGQEVILRCVPISNHLYFYWYRQILGQKVEFLVSFYNNEISEKSEIFDDQFSVERPDGSNFTLKIRSTKLEDSAMYFCASMARGPYEQYFGPGTRLTVT.

The chain has TRBV30 and TRBJ2-2; D could derive from TRBD1 or TRBD2 (5 bases each). Germline-derived CDR1 and CDR2 are GTSNPN and SVGIG (reference sequence). The CDR3 runs to 13 residues. The V end was cut by 0 bases, the J end by 4 bases, with 6 bases between. CDR3 protein: CAWSVGPTGELFF. CDR3 coding DNA: TGTGCCTGGAGTGTGGGACCCACCGGGGAGCTGTTTTTT.